This T cell receptor beta chain originates from a study of beta chain features in type 1 diabetes. Study findings and constraints: TCRB CDR3s from Type 1 diabetes patients were moderately but significantly shorter in all four CD4+ subsets.

Germline V lookup: CDR1 SGHTA, CDR2 FQGNSA. This CDR3 spans 16 amino acids. V was pared by 1 base and J by 0 bases, with 12 bases between. Investigators reverse transcribed all isolated RNA, so they sequenced expressed TCRB transcripts. Generated by immunoSEQ multiplex PCR, the TCRdb table keeps only in-frame clones and is missing some. The data contain some 640,000 clones, over 12% of them singletons. A remark on this clone: The antigen is unknown.

CD4+ naive, central memory, regulatory and stem cell-like memory cells were sorted via CD45RO/CCR7/CD25/CD127/CD95/CD27. The clonotype comes from a man between 18 and 35 years old with type 1 diabetes. The gene calls are TRBV7-2 and TRBJ1-1; D gene unclear. The sequencing sample was made of naive CD4+ T cells from blood. CDR3 DNA: TGTGCCAGCAGCTTAGGAGGCCGGAGGATGAACACTGAAGCTTTCTTT. The encoded protein is CASSLGGRRMNTEAFF. Filled out from reference TRBV7-2 and TRBJ1-1, the complete variable domain reads GAGVSQSPSNKVTEKGKDVELRCDPISGHTALYWYRQSLGQGLEFLIYFQGNSAPDKSGLPSDRFSAERTGGSVSTLTIQRTQQEDSAVYLCASSLGGRRMNTEAFFGQGTRLTVV.